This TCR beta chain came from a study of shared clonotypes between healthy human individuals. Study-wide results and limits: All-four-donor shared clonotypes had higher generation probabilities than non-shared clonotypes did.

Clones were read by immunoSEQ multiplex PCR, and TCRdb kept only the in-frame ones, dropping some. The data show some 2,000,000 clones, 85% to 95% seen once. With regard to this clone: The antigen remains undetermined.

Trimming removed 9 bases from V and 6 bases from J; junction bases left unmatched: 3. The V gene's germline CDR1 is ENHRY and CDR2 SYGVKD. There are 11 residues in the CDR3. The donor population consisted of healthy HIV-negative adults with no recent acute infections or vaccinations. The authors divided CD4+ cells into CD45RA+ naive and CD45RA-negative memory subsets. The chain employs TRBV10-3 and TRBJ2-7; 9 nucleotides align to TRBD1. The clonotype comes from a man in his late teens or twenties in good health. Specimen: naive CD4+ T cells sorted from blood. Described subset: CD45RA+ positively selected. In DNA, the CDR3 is TGTGCCATAACAGGGGGCGGCGAGCAGTACTTC. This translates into CAITGGGEQYF.